The 29 T cell receptor beta chains reported below all come from one sample, sequenced in a study of post-analysis software for immune sequencing data. Study conclusions and caveats: Patients showed TRBV5-6, TRBV5-1 and TRBV20-1 among five TRBV segments more frequent than in controls.

Unique molecular identifiers tagged the TCR beta cDNA libraries. TCRdb independently ran MiXCR on the PCR reads; one entry per CDR3 protein. The sample lists 650,000 to 850,000 distinct CDR3 sequences; around 53% were seen once. No antigen has been identified for these receptors. Sample: blood. The receptors were gathered from a girl aged 10 to 17 with multiple sclerosis.

The sample holds a few counts of this clonotype. The chain recombines TRBV29-1 with TRBJ2-7, with D possibly TRBD1 on 5 matching bases. CDR1 and CDR2 from the germline V gene are SQVTM and ANQGSEA. V lost 4 bases to trimming and J lost 6 bases, with 16 bases between them. The CDR3 loop spans 13 amino acids. The CDR3 region is CSVVYGAVGEQYF. CDR3 coding DNA: TGCAGCGTTGTATATGGGGCAGTGGGCGAGCAGTACTTC.

V and J are TRBV11-2 and TRBJ2-5; 8 nucleotides line up with TRBD2. The CDR3 has 16 amino acids. Germline trimming cut 0 bases from V and 6 bases from J; bases unmatched to any gene: 9. CDR1 SGHAT and CDR2 FQNNGV come from the germline V gene. The CDR3 region is CASSLDSGSGSKTQYF. Here the CDR3 DNA reads TGTGCCAGCAGCTTAGATTCAGGGAGCGGGAGTAAGACCCAGTACTTC.

The V gene is TRBV20-1, the J gene TRBJ2-7; D may be TRBD1 (6 bases). V lost 4 bases, J lost 3 bases, and 16 bases lay in between. The germline gives CDR1 DFQATT, CDR2 SNEGSKA (reference sequence). This CDR3 comprises 14 residues. CDR3 DNA: TGCAGTGCTACTCCCGCCAGGGGAATCTACGAGCAGTACTTC. Amino acid sequence: CSATPARGIYEQYF.

This chain connects TRBV20-1 to TRBJ1-2, with a weak D call TRBD1 (5 bases). The CDR3 has 16 residues. Trimming stripped 6 bases from V and 0 bases from J, with 20 bases between. Looked up from germline, CDR1 is DFQATT and CDR2 is SNEGSKA (reference sequence). The CDR3 sequence is CSAEGKGEGSNYGYTF. CDR3 DNA: TGCAGTGCCGAGGGTAAAGGAGAGGGGTCTAACTATGGCTACACCTTC.

This clonotype appeared a few times. The chain combines TRBV4-2 with TRBJ2-7, with TRBD2 matching over 12 bases. The junction had 6 bases not matched to a gene; V was cut back by 3 bases and J by 3 bases. Germline V gives CDR1 LGHNA, CDR2 YNFKEQ. CDR3 length: 16 amino acids. CDR3 sequence: CASSHPTSGSFYEQYF. DNA for the CDR3: TGTGCCAGCAGCCACCCGACTAGCGGGAGCTTCTACGAGCAGTACTTC.

The chain employs TRBV20-1 and TRBJ2-7; 10 positions match TRBD2. V gave up 5 bases and J gave up 4 bases; unmatched junction bases: 8. The CDR3 runs 14 residues. The germline V gene encodes CDR1 DFQATT and CDR2 SNEGSKA (reference sequence). CDR3 bases: TGCAGTGCTCCGAAGGGAGCGGGAGGGTACGAGCAGTACTTC. It translates to CSAPKGAGGYEQYF.

The chain carries TRBV10-3 and TRBJ2-5; no firm D call. V was cut by 6 bases and J by 5 bases, with 7 bases left in between. Looked up from germline, CDR1 is ENHRY and CDR2 is SYGVKD. This CDR3 spans 11 amino acids. The CDR3 DNA sequence: TGTGCCATCAGCTCCCTTGAGACCCAGTACTTC. Its translation is CAISSLETQYF.

This clonotype was counted once. The chain employs TRBV20-1 and TRBJ2-7; 10 positions match TRBD2. The J call may be wrong; the DNA end is better matched by TRBJ2-5. Germline V lookup: CDR1 DFQATT, CDR2 SNEGSKA (reference sequence). This CDR3 is 14 amino acids long. CDR3 loop: CSARSGTSVQTQYF. Written as DNA, the CDR3 is TGCAGTGCTAGAAGTGGGACTAGCGTTCAGACCCAGTACTTC.

V is TRBV14 and J is TRBJ2-4; 8 bases line up with TRBD2. The J call is doubtful: the DNA matches TRBJ2-7 better. Germline lookup yields CDR1 SGHDN and CDR2 FVKESK. The CDR3 covers 15 residues. Written as DNA, the CDR3 is TGTGCCAGCAGCTCCAGGGGTAGCGGGGACTACGAGCAGTACTTC. Translation: CASSSRGSGDYEQYF.

This clonotype turned up a few times. The V gene is TRBV29-1, the J gene TRBJ2-7; D may be TRBD2 (5 bases). Germline CDR1 is SQVTM and CDR2 is ANQGSEA. Between the trimmed V and J ends, which lost 5 bases and 3 bases, there was a span of 11 bases. The CDR3 has 12 residues. CDR3 nucleotides: TGCAGCGTTCCCGGGATCGACTACGAGCAGTACTTC. Translating it yields CSVPGIDYEQYF.

This clonotype appeared once. The chain has TRBV6-6 and TRBJ1-2, with 8 bases that match TRBD1. In germline, CDR1 is MNHNY, CDR2 SVGAGI (reference sequence). CDR3 length equals 15 residues. V lost 5 bases, J lost 3 bases, and 8 bases stayed unmatched. CDR3 region: CASSTGTGTYYGYTF. CDR3 DNA sequence: TGTGCCAGCAGTACCGGGACAGGAACCTACTATGGCTACACCTTC.

This chain joins TRBV20-1 and TRBJ2-1; no clear D. The CDR3 is 13 amino acids. V lost 5 bases to trimming and J lost 7 bases, with 15 bases between them. Per germline, CDR1 DFQATT and CDR2 SNEGSKA (reference sequence). The CDR3 coding sequence is TGCAGTGCTGAATCGCGGACCTTTAATGAGCAGTTCTTC. It codes for CSAESRTFNEQFF.

This clonotype appeared a few times. The chain employs TRBV5-1 and TRBJ1-2, with 9 positions matching TRBD1. With V trimmed by 2 bases and J by 6 bases, 5 bases remained unmatched. CDR1 is SGHRS, CDR2 YFSETQ, per germline. The CDR3 spans 14 residues. The CDR3 protein is CASSLYRDRDGYTF. The CDR3 DNA follows: TGCGCCAGCAGCTTATACCGGGACAGGGATGGCTACACCTTC.

The J gene is TRBJ2-1, the V gene TRBV3-1; 10 positions agree with TRBD2. The J segment lost 4 bases and the V segment lost 3 bases, leaving 6 bases of the junction unmatched. This CDR3 region has 16 residues. Looked up from germline, CDR1 is LGHDT and CDR2 is YNNKEL (reference sequence). In DNA, the CDR3 is TGTGCCAGCAGCCATTCAGGTAGCGGGGGGTACAATGAGCAGTTCTTC. Its translation is CASSHSGSGGYNEQFF.

This clonotype was seen more than once but under ten times. This sequence joins TRBV5-1 and TRBJ2-3; 10 positions agree with TRBD1. Germline V lookup: CDR1 SGHRS, CDR2 YFSETQ. CDR3 length equals 15 residues. V trimming: 4 bases; J trimming: 6 bases; junction bases outside the gene matches: 8. CDR3 nucleotides: TGCGCCAGCAGCCCGCCGGGACAGGGGCGGGATACGCAGTATTTT. It is translated as CASSPPGQGRDTQYF.

This clonotype was observed a handful of times. The CDR3 DNA is TGCGCCAGCAGCTCAACAGGGGATGGAGGCCTCTATGGCTACACCTTC. Residues: CASSSTGDGGLYGYTF. The chain recombines TRBV5-1 with TRBJ1-2, with 7 bases matching TRBD1. CDR3 length: 16 amino acids. J lost 4 bases, V lost 3 bases, and 12 bases had no gene match. Germline V gene lookup returns CDR1 SGHRS and CDR2 YFSETQ.

This clonotype has more than one count but fewer than ten. A much more abundant neighbour one base away suggests this may be a read error. This chain joins TRBV7-2 and TRBJ2-4, with D possibly being TRBD2 (5 bases). Judging by the DNA end, TRBJ2-1 fits better; the J call may be wrong. Germline V gene data show CDR1 as SGHTA and CDR2 as FQGNSA. The CDR3 consists of 15 residues. CDR3 sequence: CASSPGGSSVAIQFF. The CDR3 region has the DNA TGTGCCAGCAGCCCCGGAGGTAGCTCGGTCGCCATTCAGTTCTTC.

CDR3 in amino acids: CASSFTRATNEKLFF. CDR3 DNA: TGTGCCAGCAGTTTTACAAGGGCAACTAATGAAAAACTGTTTTTT. The chain combines TRBV27 with TRBJ1-4; D is unclear. V dropped 3 bases and J dropped 0 bases, with 8 bases sitting between them. Germline V lookup: CDR1 MNHEY, CDR2 SMNVEV (reference sequence). The CDR3 extends over 15 amino acids.

A few counts support this clonotype. The rearrangement joins TRBV12-3 or TRBV12-4 to TRBJ2-6, with D perhaps matching TRBD1 or TRBD2 (5 bases each). Trimming removed 5 bases at V and 4 bases at J, with 15 bases between. CDR3 length: 16 amino acids. The CDR3 protein is CASSGAAGTGANVLTF. For the CDR3, the DNA is TGTGCCAGCAGTGGAGCCGCAGGGACCGGGGCCAACGTCCTGACTTTC.

This clonotype showed up just a few times. The chain combines TRBV29-1 with TRBJ2-1, with TRBD2 identical over 14 bases. J was trimmed by 4 bases and V by 6 bases; bases with no gene match: 2. The CDR3 consists of 14 residues. Germline V lookup: CDR1 SQVTM, CDR2 ANQGSEA. The CDR3 DNA is TGCAGCGTGTGGACTAGCGGGAGGTACAATGAGCAGTTCTTC. It encodes CSVWTSGRYNEQFF.

This clonotype was picked up one time. The V gene is TRBV20-1, the J gene TRBJ1-3; weak D call: TRBD1 (6 bases). The V end was cut by 3 bases, the J end by 2 bases, with 8 bases between. The CDR3 extends over 13 amino acids. Germline lookup yields CDR1 DFQATT and CDR2 SNEGSKA (reference sequence). CDR3 sequence reads: CSARWTAGNTIYF. The CDR3 bases are TGCAGTGCTAGGTGGACAGCTGGAAACACCATATATTTT.

Written as DNA, the CDR3 is TGCGCCAGCAGCGACGTACTAGCGGGAGTTGGTTACAATGAGCAGTTCTTC. Protein sequence: CASSDVLAGVGYNEQFF. The V gene is TRBV4-1, the J gene TRBJ2-1, with 11 positions matching TRBD2. Germline trimming cut 5 bases from V and 4 bases from J; bases unmatched to any gene: 10. This CDR3 comprises 17 residues. Germline V gene lookup returns CDR1 MGHRA and CDR2 YSYEKL.

Ten or more counts support this clonotype. The chain carries TRBV11-2 and TRBJ2-7; the D is unclear. CDR1 SGHAT and CDR2 FQNNGV come from the germline V gene. V gave up 1 base and J gave up 1 base, with 8 bases separating them. The CDR3 extends over 14 amino acids. The chain's CDR3 is CASSLGVGSYEQYF. The CDR3 DNA follows: TGTGCCAGCAGCTTAGGAGTCGGATCCTACGAGCAGTACTTC.

This sequence joins TRBV5-1 and TRBJ2-7, with 11 bases lining up with TRBD2. The V segment lost 4 bases and the J segment 0 bases; nucleotides outside the gene matches: 6. Looked up from germline, CDR1 is SGHRS and CDR2 is YFSETQ. CDR3 length: 16 residues. The CDR3 here is CASSARLAGRSYEQYF. DNA for the CDR3: TGCGCCAGCAGCGCGAGACTAGCGGGGCGCTCCTACGAGCAGTACTTC.

Of note for this clonotype: The junction differs from germline at one of its ends, possibly a read error. This sequence joins TRBV6-5 and TRBJ1-1; D ambiguous. Germline V lookup: CDR1 MNHEY, CDR2 SVGAGI. The CDR3 sequence is 15 residues long. CDR3 bases: TGTGTCAGCAGTTCGGCGGCAGGCTCGAGCACTGAAGCTTTCTTT. It specifies CVSSSAAGSSTEAFF.

This clonotype was counted between two and nine times. This rearrangement joins TRBV6-5 to TRBJ1-2; TRBD1 aligns across 11 bases. The CDR3 is 16 amino acids. From germline, CDR1 is MNHEY and CDR2 SVGAGI. V shed 2 bases, J shed 4 bases, and the junction held 6 bases outside the gene matches. CDR3 nucleotide sequence: TGTGCCAGCAGTTACGCTGGGACAGGGGGGACCTATGGCTACACCTTC. It specifies CASSYAGTGGTYGYTF.

The chain is built from TRBV29-1 and TRBJ1-5, with D tentatively TRBD1 (6 bases). This CDR3 contains 12 residues. Germline V gene sequence: CDR1 SQVTM, CDR2 ANQGSEA. The V and J ends lost 7 bases and 4 bases respectively, with 11 bases between them. The CDR3 loop is CSAWTDNQPQHF. The DNA of the CDR3 is TGCAGCGCGTGGACAGATAATCAGCCCCAGCATTTT.

The chain uses TRBV5-1 and TRBJ2-2, with D perhaps TRBD2 (6 bases). The CDR3 length is 15 residues. V was shortened by 5 bases and J by 0 bases, with 11 bases between the two germline ends. CDR1 is SGHRS, CDR2 YFSETQ, per germline. The CDR3 here is CASSLEGSNTGELFF. CDR3 nucleotides: TGCGCCAGCAGTCTGGAGGGGTCGAACACCGGGGAGCTGTTTTTT.

This chain connects TRBV7-3 to TRBJ2-3; TRBD1 is a possible D gene (6 bases). CDR3 length: 15 amino acids. V shed 0 bases and J shed 6 bases, with 13 bases lying between them. The germline CDR1 and CDR2 sequences are SGHTA and FQGTGA. The CDR3 loop is CASSLTRQENDTQYF. DNA for the CDR3: TGTGCCAGCAGCTTAACGAGACAGGAGAACGATACGCAGTATTTT.